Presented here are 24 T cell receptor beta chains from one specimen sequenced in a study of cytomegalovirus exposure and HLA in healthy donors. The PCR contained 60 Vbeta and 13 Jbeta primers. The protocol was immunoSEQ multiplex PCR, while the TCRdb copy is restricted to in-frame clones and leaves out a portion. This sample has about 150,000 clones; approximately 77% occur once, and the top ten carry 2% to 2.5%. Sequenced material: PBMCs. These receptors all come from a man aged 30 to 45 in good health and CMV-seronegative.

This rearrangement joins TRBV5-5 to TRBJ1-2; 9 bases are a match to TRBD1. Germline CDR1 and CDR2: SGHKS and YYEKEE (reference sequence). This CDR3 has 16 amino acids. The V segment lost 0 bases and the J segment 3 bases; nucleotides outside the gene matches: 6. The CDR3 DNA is TGTGCCAGCAGCTTGGTCCCGGGACAGGGCTACTATGGCTACACCTTC. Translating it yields CASSLVPGQGYYGYTF.

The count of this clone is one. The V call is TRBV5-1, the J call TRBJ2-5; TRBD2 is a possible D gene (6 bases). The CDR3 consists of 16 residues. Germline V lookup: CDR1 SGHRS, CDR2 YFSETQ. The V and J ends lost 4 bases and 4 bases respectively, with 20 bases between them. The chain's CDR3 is CASSPGGTRRGETQYF. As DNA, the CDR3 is TGCGCCAGCAGCCCGGGCGGGACTCGCCGGGGAGAGACCCAGTACTTC.

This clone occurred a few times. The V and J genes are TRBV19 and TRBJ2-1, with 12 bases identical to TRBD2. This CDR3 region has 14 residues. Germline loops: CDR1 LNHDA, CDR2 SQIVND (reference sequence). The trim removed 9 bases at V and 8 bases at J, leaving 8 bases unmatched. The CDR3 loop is CASATSGSGHEQFF. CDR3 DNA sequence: TGTGCCAGCGCGACTAGCGGGAGTGGGCATGAGCAGTTCTTC.

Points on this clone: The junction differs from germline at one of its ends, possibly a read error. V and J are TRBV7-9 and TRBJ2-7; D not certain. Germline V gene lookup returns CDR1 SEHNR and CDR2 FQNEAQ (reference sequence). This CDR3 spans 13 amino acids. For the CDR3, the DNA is TGTTCCAGCAGCCCCCCGAGCTCCTACGAGCAGTACTTC. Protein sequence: CSSSPPSSYEQYF.

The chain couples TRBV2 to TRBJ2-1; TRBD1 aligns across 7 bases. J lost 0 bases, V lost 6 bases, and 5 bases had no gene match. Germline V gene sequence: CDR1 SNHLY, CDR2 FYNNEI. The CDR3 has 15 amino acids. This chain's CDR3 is CASRKQGSSYNEQFF. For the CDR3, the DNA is TGTGCCAGCAGGAAACAGGGGAGCTCCTACAATGAGCAGTTCTTC.

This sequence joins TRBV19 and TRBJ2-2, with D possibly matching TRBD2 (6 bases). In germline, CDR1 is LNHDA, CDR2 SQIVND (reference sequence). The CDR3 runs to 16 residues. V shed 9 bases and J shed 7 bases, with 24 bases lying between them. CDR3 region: CASSPSMTSPVGELFF. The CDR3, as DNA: TGTGCCAGCTCGCCATCCATGACTAGTCCGGTCGGGGAGCTGTTTTTT.

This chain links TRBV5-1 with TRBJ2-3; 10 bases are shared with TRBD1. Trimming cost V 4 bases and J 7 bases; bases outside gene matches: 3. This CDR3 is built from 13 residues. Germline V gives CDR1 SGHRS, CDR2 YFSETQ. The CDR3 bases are TGCGCCAGCAGCGGACAGGGGGTTAATACGCAGTATTTT. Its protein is CASSGQGVNTQYF.

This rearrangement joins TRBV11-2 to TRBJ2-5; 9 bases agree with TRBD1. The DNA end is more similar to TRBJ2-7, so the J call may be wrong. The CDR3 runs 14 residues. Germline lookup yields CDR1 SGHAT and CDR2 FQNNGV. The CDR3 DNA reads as TGTGCCAGCAGACTAGGGGACAGGGTTAACGAGCAGTACTTC. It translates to CASRLGDRVNEQYF.

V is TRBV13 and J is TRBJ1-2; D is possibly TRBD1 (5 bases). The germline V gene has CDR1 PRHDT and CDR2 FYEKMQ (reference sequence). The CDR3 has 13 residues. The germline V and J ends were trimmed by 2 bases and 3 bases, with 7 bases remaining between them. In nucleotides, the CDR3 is TGTGCCAGCAGCTTAAGACAGTACTATGGCTACACCTTC. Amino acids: CASSLRQYYGYTF.

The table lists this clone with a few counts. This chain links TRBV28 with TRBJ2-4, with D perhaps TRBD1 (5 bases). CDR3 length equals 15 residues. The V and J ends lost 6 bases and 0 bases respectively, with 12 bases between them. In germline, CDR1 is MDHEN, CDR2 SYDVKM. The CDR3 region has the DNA TGTGCCAGCAGCGGTCCAGGGCTAGCCAAAAACATTCAGTACTTC. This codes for CASSGPGLAKNIQYF.

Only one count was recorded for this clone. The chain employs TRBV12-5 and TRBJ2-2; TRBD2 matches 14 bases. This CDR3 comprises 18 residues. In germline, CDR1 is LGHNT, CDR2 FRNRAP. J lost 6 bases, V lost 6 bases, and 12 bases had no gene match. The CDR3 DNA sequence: TGTGCTAGTGGGGCCGGGACTAGCGGGAGAGGGTCCTCCGGGGAGCTGTTTTTT. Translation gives CASGAGTSGRGSSGELFF.

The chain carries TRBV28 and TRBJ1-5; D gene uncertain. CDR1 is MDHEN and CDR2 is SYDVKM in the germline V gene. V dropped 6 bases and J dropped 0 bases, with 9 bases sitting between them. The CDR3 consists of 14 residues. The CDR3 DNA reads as TGTGCCAGCAGGACGCCGGGTAGCAATCAGCCCCAGCATTTT. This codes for CASRTPGSNQPQHF.

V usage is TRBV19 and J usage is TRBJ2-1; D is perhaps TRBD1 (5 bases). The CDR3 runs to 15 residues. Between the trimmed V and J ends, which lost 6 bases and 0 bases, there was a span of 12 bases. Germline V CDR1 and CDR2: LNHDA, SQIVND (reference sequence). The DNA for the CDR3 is TGTGCCAGTAGCAAGGGGCCAATCTCCTACAATGAGCAGTTCTTC. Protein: CASSKGPISYNEQFF.

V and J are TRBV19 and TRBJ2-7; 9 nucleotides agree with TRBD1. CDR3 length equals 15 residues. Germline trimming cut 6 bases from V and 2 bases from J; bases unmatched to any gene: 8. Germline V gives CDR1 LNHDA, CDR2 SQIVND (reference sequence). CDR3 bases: TGTGCCAGTAGCGGGACAGGGTCTGGGACCTACGAGCAGTACTTC. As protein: CASSGTGSGTYEQYF.

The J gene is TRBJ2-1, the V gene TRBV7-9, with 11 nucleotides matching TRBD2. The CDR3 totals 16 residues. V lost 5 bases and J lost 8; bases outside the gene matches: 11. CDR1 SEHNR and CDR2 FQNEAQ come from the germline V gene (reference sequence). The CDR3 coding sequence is TGTGCCAGCAGCCCTCTCCGACTAGCGGGAATTCATGAGCAGTTCTTC. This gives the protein CASSPLRLAGIHEQFF.

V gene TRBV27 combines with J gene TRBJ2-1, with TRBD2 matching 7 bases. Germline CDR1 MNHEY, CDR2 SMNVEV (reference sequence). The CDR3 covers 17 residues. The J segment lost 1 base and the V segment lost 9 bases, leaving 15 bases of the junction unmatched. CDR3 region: CASSPWAGTTSYNEQFF. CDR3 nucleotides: TGTGCCAGTTCCCCCTGGGCCGGGACTACGTCCTACAATGAGCAGTTCTTC.

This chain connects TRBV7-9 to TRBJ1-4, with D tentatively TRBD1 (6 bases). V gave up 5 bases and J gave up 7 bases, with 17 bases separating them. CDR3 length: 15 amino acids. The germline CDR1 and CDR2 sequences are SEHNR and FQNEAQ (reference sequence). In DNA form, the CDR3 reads TGTGCCAGCAGCACTACAGGGAGGGTTCGTGAAAAACTGTTTTTT. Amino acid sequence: CASSTTGRVREKLFF. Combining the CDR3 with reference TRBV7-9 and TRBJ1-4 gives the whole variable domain DTGVSQNPRHKITKRGQNVTFRCDPISEHNRLYWYRQTLGQGPEFLTYFQNEAQLEKSRLLSDRFSAERPKGSFSTLEIQRTEQGDSAMYLCASSTTGRVREKLFFGSGTQLSVL.

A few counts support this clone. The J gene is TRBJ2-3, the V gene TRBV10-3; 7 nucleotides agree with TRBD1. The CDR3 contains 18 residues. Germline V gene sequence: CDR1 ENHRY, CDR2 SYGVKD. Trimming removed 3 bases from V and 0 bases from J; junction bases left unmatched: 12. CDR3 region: CAISDPANRDRSTDTQYF. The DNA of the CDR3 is TGTGCCATCAGTGATCCCGCTAACCGGGACAGAAGCACAGATACGCAGTATTTT.

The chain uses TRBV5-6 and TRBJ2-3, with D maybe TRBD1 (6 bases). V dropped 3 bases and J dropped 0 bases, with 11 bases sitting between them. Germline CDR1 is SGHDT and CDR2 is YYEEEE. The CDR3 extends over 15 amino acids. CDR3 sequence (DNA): TGTGCCAGCAGCTCTCAGCAGGGGAGCACAGATACGCAGTATTTT. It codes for CASSSQQGSTDTQYF.

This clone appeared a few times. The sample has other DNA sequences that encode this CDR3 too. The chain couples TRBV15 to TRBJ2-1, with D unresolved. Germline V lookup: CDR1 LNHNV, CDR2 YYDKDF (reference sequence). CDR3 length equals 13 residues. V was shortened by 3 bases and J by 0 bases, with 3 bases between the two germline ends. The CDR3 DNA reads TGTGCCACCAGCAGCGTCTCCTACAATGAGCAGTTCTTC. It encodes CATSSVSYNEQFF.

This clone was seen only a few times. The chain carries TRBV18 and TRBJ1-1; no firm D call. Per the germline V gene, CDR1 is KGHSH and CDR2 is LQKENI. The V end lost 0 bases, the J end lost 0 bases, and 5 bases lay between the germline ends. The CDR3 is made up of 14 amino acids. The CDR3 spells CASSPPGLNTEAFF. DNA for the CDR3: TGTGCCAGCTCACCACCCGGTTTGAACACTGAAGCTTTCTTT. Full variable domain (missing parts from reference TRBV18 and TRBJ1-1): NAGVMQNPRHLVRRRGQEARLRCSPMKGHSHVYWYRQLPEEGLKFMVYLQKENIIDESGMPKERFSAEFPKEGPSILRIQQVVRGDSAAYFCASSPPGLNTEAFFGQGTRLTVV.

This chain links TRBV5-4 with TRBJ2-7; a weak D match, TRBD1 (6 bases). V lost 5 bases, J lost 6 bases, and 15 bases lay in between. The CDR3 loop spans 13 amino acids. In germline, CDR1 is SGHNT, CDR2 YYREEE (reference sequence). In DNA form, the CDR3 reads TGTGCCAGCAGTTCGCAGGGGCATAGCGAGCAGTACTTC. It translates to CASSSQGHSEQYF.

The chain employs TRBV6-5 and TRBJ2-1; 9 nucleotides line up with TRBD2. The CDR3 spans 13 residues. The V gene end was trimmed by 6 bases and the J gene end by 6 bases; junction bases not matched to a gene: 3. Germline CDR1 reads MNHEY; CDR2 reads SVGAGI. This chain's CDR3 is CASSLTSGNEQFF. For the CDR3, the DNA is TGTGCCAGCAGCTTGACTAGCGGCAATGAGCAGTTCTTC.

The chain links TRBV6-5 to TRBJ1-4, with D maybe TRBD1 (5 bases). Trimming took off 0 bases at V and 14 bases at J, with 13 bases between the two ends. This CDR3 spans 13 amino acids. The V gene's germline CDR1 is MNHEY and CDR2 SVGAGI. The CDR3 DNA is TGTGCCAGCAGTTACTCTTCGGGGGGGAAGCTGTTTTTT. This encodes CASSYSSGGKLFF.